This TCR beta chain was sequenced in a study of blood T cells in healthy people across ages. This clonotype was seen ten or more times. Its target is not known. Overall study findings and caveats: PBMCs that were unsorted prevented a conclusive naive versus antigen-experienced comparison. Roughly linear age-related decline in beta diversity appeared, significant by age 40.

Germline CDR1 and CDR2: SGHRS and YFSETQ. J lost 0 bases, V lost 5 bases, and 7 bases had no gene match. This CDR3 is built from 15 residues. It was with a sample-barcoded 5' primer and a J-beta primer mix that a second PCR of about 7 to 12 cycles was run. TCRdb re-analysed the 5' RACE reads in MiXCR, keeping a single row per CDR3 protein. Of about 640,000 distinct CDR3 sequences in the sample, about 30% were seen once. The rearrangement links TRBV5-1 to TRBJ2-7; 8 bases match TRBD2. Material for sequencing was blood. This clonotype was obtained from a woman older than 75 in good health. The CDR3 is CASRPGGADSYEQYF. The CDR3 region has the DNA TGCGCCAGCAGGCCCGGGGGGGCCGACTCCTACGAGCAGTACTTC.